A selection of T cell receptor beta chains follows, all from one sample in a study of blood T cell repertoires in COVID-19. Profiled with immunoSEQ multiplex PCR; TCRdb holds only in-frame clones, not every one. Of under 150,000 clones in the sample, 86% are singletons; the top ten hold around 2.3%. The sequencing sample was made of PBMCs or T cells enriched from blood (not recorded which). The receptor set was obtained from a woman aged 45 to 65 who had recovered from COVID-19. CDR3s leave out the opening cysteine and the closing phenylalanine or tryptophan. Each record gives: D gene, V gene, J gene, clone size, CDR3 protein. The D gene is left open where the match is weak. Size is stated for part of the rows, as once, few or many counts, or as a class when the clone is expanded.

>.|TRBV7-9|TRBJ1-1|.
ASSRGQPNTEAF
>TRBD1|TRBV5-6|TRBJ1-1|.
ASSSTTGLGTEAF
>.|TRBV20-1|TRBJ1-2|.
SATGKYGYT
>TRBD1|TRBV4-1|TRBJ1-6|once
ASSQGPAGQLASSLH
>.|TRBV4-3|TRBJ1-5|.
ASSQALPWPGGNQPQH
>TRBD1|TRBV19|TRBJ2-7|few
ASSMGQGRGEQY
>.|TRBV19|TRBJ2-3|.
ASSTQGQTDTQY
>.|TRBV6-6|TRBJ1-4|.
ASSYARAYNEKLF
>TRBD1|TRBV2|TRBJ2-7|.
ASSEVYGQGLDEQY
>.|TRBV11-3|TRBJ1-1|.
ASSLDHTDTEAF
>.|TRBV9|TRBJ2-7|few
ASSVSYSTEQY
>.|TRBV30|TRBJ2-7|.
AWRAPSYEQY
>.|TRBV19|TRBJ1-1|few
ASMGGGSGTEAF
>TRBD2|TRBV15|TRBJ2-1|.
ATSREVGGGYNEQF
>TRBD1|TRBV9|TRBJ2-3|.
ASSGGQGADTQY
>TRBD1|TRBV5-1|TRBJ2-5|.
ASSLGTGMYQETQY
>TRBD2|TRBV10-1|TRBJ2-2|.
ASSEGLAAHFGGELF
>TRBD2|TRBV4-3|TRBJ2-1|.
ASSQLAVNNEQF
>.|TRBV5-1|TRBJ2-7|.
ASGPRLDEQY
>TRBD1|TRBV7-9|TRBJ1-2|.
ASSFSDRRGGYT
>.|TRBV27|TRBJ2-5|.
ASAMGGGTQY
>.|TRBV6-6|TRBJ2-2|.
AALRAGELF
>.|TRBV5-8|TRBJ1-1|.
ASSSRRAEAF
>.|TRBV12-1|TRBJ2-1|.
ASSYGLAGGLFAWNEQF
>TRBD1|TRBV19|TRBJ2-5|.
ASSIRRTGRYQETQY
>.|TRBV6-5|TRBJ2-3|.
ASSYSTGSSTDTQY
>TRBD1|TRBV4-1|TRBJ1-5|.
ASSSNTGDRRNQPQH
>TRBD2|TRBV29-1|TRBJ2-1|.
SVDSLAGGPLSGNEQF
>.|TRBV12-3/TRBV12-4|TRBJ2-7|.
ASSQHSEQY
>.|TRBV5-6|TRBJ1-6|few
ASSLVGSPLH
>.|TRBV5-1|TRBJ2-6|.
ASSGRAGATGANVLT
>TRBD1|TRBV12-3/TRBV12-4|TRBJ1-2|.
ASSPGTVGGYT
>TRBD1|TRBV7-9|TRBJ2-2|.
ASSWGQGARGTGELF
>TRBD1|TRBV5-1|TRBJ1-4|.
ASSYKTRLGTDATNEKLF
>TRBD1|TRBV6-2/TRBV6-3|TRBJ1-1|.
ASSPWSRDRAFDTEAF
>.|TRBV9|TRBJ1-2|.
ASSVEDRWGYT
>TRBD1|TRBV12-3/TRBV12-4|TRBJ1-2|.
ASTNSGQGPYF
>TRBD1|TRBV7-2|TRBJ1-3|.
ASSRDRGNTIY
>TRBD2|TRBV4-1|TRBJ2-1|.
ASSYLGGGNEQF
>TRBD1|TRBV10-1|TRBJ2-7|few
ASSSGTEETYEQY
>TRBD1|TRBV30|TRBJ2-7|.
ALQGFSSYEQY
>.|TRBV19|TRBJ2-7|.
ASSKWGEYEQY
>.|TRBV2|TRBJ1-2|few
ASSSQGFGYT
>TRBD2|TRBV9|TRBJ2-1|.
ASSPGLAGVNEQF